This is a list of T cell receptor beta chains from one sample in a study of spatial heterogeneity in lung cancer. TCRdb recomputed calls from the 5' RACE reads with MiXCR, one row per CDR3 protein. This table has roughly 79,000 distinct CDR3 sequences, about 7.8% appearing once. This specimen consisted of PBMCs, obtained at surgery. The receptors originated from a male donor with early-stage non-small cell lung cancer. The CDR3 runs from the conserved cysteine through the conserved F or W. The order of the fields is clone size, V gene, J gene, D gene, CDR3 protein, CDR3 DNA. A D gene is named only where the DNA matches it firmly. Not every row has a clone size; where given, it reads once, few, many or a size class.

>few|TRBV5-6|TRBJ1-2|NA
CASSFGRDYGYTF
TGTGCCAGCAGCTTTGGTAGGGACTATGGCTACACCTTC
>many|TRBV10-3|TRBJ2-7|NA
CAISELSEQYF
TGTGCCATCAGTGAGTTGAGCGAGCAGTACTTC
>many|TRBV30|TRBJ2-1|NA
CAWSVLGYEQFF
TGTGCCTGGAGTGTACTGGGTTATGAGCAGTTCTTC
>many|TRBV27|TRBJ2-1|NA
CATALYTDRRYNEQFF
TGTGCCACCGCCCTTTATACGGACCGCCGTTACAATGAGCAGTTCTTC
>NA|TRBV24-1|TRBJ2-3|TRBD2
CATSDLGLASDTQYF
TGTGCCACCAGTGATTTAGGACTAGCCTCAGATACGCAGTATTTT
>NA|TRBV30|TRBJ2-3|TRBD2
CAWRVAGEGGYF
TGTGCCTGGAGGGTAGCGGGAGAAGGCGGGTATTTT
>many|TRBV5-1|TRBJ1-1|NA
CASSIDRSSSLVGAFF
TGCGCCAGCAGCATTGACAGGTCCTCGAGCCTGGTAGGAGCTTTCTTT
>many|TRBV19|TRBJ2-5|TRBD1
CASGTGGIETQYF
TGTGCCAGCGGGACAGGGGGCATAGAGACCCAGTACTTC
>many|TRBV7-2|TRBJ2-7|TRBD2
CASSGLAGGYEQYF
TGTGCCAGCAGCGGACTAGCGGGAGGCTACGAGCAGTACTTC
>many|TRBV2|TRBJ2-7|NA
CASSEPLRGPVQYF
TGTGCCAGCAGTGAGCCCCTCCGGGGCCCAGTGCAGTACTTC
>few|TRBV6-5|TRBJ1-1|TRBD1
CASSSGTGGNRIF
TGTGCCAGCAGTTCCGGGACAGGGGGCAACAGAATCTTT
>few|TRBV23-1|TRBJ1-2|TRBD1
CASSQPRTGRIYTF
TGCGCCAGCAGTCAACCTAGGACAGGGCGAATCTACACCTTC
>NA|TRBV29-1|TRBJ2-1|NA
CSASAGFSYNEQFF
TGCAGCGCGAGCGCGGGGTTCTCCTACAATGAGCAGTTCTTC
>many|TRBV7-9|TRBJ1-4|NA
CASSLVRAEKLFF
TGTGCCAGCAGCTTAGTCCGAGCTGAAAAACTGTTTTTT
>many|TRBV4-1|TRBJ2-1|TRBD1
CASSQEGQGVWSSYNEQFF
TGCGCCAGCAGCCAAGAGGGACAGGGGGTATGGAGCTCCTACAATGAGCAGTTCTTC
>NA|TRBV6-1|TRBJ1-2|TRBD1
CASSLGDRSNYGYTF
TGTGCCAGCAGCTTGGGGGACAGATCTAACTATGGCTACACCTTC
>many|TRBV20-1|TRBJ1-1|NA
CSARPNPGNTEAFF
TGCAGTGCTAGACCTAATCCCGGAAACACTGAAGCTTTCTTT
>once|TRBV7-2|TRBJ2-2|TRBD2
CASSLAPSGNTGELFF
TGTGCCAGCAGCTTAGCCCCTAGCGGGAACACCGGGGAGCTGTTTTTT
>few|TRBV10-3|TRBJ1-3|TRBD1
CAISETRQGNSGNTIYF
TGTGCCATCAGTGAGACGAGACAGGGCAACTCTGGAAACACCATATATTTT
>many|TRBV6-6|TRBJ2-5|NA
CASSYSQLQETQYF
TGTGCCAGCAGTTACTCGCAACTCCAAGAGACCCAGTACTTC
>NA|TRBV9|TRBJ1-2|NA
CASSMSAF
TGTGCCAGCAGCATGAGCGCCTTC
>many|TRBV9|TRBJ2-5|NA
CASSPAGQETQYF
TGTGCCAGCAGCCCCGCCGGCCAAGAGACCCAGTACTTC
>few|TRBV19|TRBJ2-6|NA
CASRYDPGANVLTF
TGTGCCAGTAGGTACGACCCTGGGGCCAACGTCCTGACTTTC
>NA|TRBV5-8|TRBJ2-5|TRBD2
CASSLGTSGFQETQYF
TGTGCCAGCAGCCTCGGGACTAGCGGGTTCCAAGAGACCCAGTACTTC
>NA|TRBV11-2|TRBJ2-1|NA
CASSLAVGYNEQFF
TGTGCCAGCAGCTTAGCGGTGGGGTATAATGAGCAGTTCTTC
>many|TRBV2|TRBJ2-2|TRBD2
CASGVAGNTGELFF
TGTGCCTCGGGGGTAGCGGGAAACACCGGGGAGCTGTTTTTT
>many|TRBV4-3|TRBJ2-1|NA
CASSQDLGVAYNEQFF
TGCGCCAGCAGCCAAGACTTGGGAGTCGCCTACAATGAGCAGTTCTTC
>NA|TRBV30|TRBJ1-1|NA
CAWRPADTEAFF
TGTGCCTGGAGGCCGGCCGACACTGAAGCTTTCTTT
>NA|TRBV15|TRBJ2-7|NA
CATGKGGASSYEQYF
TGTGCCACCGGGAAGGGAGGCGCGAGCTCCTACGAGCAGTACTTC
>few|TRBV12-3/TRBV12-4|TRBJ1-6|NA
CASSKNGPGLDSPLHF
TGTGCCAGCAGTAAGAACGGTCCAGGGCTTGATTCACCCCTCCACTTT
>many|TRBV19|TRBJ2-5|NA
CASSIVVTALQETQYF
TGTGCCAGTAGTATAGTAGTTACGGCCCTCCAAGAGACCCAGTACTTC
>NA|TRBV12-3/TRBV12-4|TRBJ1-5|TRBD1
CASSTGQRQPQHF
TGTGCCAGCAGTACGGGACAGCGTCAGCCCCAGCATTTT
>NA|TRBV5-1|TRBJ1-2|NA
CASSLGAGDSYGYTF
TGCGCCAGCAGCTTAGGGGCAGGGGACTCCTATGGCTACACCTTC
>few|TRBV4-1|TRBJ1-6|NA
CASSLRAPEIENSPLHF
TGCGCCAGCAGCCTCCGGGCCCCCGAAATTGAAAATTCACCCCTCCACTTT
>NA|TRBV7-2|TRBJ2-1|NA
CANMSRRGDNEQFF
TGTGCCAACATGAGCCGGAGAGGGGACAATGAGCAGTTCTTC